A single sample gave rise to the 10 T cell receptor beta chains below, sequenced in a study of blood T cell repertoires in COVID-19. Assay used: immunoSEQ multiplex PCR; TCRdb lists only in-frame clones, some missing. The sample records under 450,000 clones, about 91% being singletons. Sample: peripheral blood. These receptors were obtained from a woman between 50 and 59 years old with COVID-19, enrolled during active disease.

This chain connects TRBV30 to TRBJ1-2, with TRBD1 as a possible D gene (6 bases). Trimming took off 3 bases at V and 4 bases at J, with 9 bases between the two ends. The CDR3 contains 12 residues. The V gene's germline CDR1 is GTSNPN and CDR2 SVGIG (reference sequence). The CDR3 here is CAWRRGGYGYTF. The CDR3 nucleotides read TGTGCCTGGAGGAGGGGGGGCTATGGCTACACCTTC.

The chain combines TRBV11-2 with TRBJ1-6; D may be TRBD1 (5 bases). V lost 4 bases and J lost 9, with 19 bases in between. From germline, CDR1 is SGHAT and CDR2 FQNNGV. This CDR3 is built from 16 residues. In nucleotides, the CDR3 is TGTGCCAGCAGCTCCGAAGGAGGGACGGCGTTTTCACCCCTCCACTTT. Its translation: CASSSEGGTAFSPLHF.

The CDR3 is CASSNDRNWPQHF. For the CDR3, the DNA is TGTGCCAGTAGTAACGACAGGAATTGGCCCCAGCATTTT. The chain links TRBV19 to TRBJ1-5; D may be TRBD1 (6 bases). In germline, CDR1 is LNHDA, CDR2 SQIVND (reference sequence). Trimming cost V 4 bases and J 9 bases, with 13 bases left between them. The CDR3 consists of 13 residues.

The chain links TRBV21-1 to TRBJ2-2; the table assigns TRBD1, which was not confirmed against the DNA. TRBV21-1 is tagged as a pseudogene. CDR3 length: 15 residues. Written as DNA, the CDR3 is TGTGCCAGCAGCCCCTCTTGGGGGCGGACCGGGGAGCTGTTTTTT. It yields the protein CASSPSWGRTGELFF.

The CDR3, as DNA: TGTGCCAGCCATCCAGGCGGGTTCGGCACTGAAGCTTTCTTT. The encoded protein is CASHPGGFGTEAFF. The chain has TRBV3-1 (or the pseudogene TRBV3-2) and TRBJ1-1, with no clear D. There are 14 residues in the CDR3. V was trimmed by 8 bases and J by 4 bases, leaving 17 bases between them. CDR1 and CDR2 (germline): LGHDT, YNNKEL (reference sequence).

This chain joins TRBV28 and TRBJ1-3, with 10 bases aligning to TRBD1. Unmatched junction bases numbered 6, after V lost 2 bases and J lost 8 bases. Looked up from germline, CDR1 is MDHEN and CDR2 is SYDVKM. This CDR3 has 15 amino acids. The CDR3 DNA reads TGTGCCAGCAGTTTAGACAGGGGGCGATTTGACACCATATATTTT. Translating it yields CASSLDRGRFDTIYF.

About this clone: Other DNA variants within this sample encode the same CDR3. J is TRBJ1-1 and V is TRBV30; D is unresolved. Germline lookup yields CDR1 GTSNPN and CDR2 SVGIG (reference sequence). Trimming removed 0 bases from V and 1 base from J, with 6 bases in between. CDR3 length: 13 amino acids. The CDR3 is CAWSVRGNTEAFF. DNA of the CDR3: TGTGCCTGGAGTGTACGGGGGAACACTGAAGCTTTCTTT.

The V and J genes are TRBV6-5 and TRBJ1-2, with D unresolved. The CDR3 is 13 residues long. V dropped 5 bases and J dropped 3 bases, with 10 bases sitting between them. CDR1 and CDR2 (germline): MNHEY, SVGAGI. This chain's CDR3 is CASSRELDYGYTF. The DNA for the CDR3 is TGTGCCAGCAGTCGGGAATTGGACTATGGCTACACCTTC.

The chain carries TRBV5-4 and TRBJ2-5; D unresolved. The CDR3 has 14 amino acids. Trimming took 4 bases from V and 1 from J, leaving 11 bases between them. Germline CDR1 SGHNT, CDR2 YYREEE (reference sequence). The CDR3 spells CASSTGGSQETQYF. The DNA for the CDR3 is TGTGCCAGCAGCACGGGTGGAAGCCAAGAGACCCAGTACTTC. Filled out from reference TRBV5-4 and TRBJ2-5, the complete variable domain reads ETGVTQSPTHLIKTRGQQVTLRCSSQSGHNTVSWYQQALGQGPQFIFQYYREEENGRGNFPPRFSGLQFPNYSSELNVNALELDDSALYLCASSTGGSQETQYFGPGTRLLVL.

J is TRBJ2-7 and V is TRBV12-3 or TRBV12-4; 7 bases fit TRBD1. This CDR3 is built from 13 residues. Trimming took 6 bases from V and 1 from J; bases not matched to a gene: 3. CDR3 DNA sequence: TGTGCCAGCAGAAAACAGGGGTCCTACGAGCAGTACTTC. The encoded protein is CASRKQGSYEQYF.